These 30 T cell receptor beta chains were all obtained from the same sample, sequenced in a study of identifying expanded T cells in peripheral blood. Generated by immunoSEQ multiplex PCR, the TCRdb table keeps only in-frame clones and is missing some. Of tens of thousands of clones in the sample, 70% to 90% were seen once. Sequenced: blood. The receptors originated from a person aged 18 to 75 in good health.

The chain links TRBV10-3 to TRBJ1-1; TRBD1 agrees at 7 bases. This CDR3 spans 13 amino acids. V was clipped by 3 bases and J by 6 bases; unmatched bases: 4. CDR1 and CDR2 from the germline V gene are ENHRY and SYGVKD. The CDR3 DNA is TGTGCCATCAGTGATGCCGGACAGGCTGAAGCTTTCTTT. This translates into CAISDAGQAEAFF.

This clone was recorded a few times. The chain couples TRBV27 to TRBJ1-1; a weak D match, TRBD1 (5 bases). There are 15 residues in the CDR3. V shed 8 bases and J shed 3 bases, with 19 bases lying between them. Germline loops: CDR1 MNHEY, CDR2 SMNVEV (reference sequence). CDR3 nucleotide sequence: TGTGCCAGCTACTACCTTGGCCGGGGGGACACTGAAGCTTTCTTT. Its translation is CASYYLGRGDTEAFF.

The chain couples TRBV9 to TRBJ2-5; D is perhaps TRBD1 or TRBD2 (7 bases each). Per germline, CDR1 SGDLS and CDR2 YYNGEE. The CDR3 runs 16 residues. V shed 0 bases and J shed 5 bases, with 17 bases lying between them. CDR3 amino acids: CASSVDQGGPVETQYF. The CDR3, as DNA: TGTGCCAGCAGCGTAGACCAGGGGGGGCCTGTCGAGACCCAGTACTTC.

The chain carries TRBV6-5 and TRBJ1-1; D unclear. This CDR3 region has 13 residues. Germline assignment: CDR1 MNHEY and CDR2 SVGAGI. V was trimmed by 6 bases and J by 1 base, leaving 9 bases between them. As DNA, the CDR3 is TGTGCCAGCAGGATGGCCTCGAACACTGAAGCTTTCTTT. Protein sequence: CASRMASNTEAFF.

This sequence joins TRBV7-9 and TRBJ2-5, with 7 positions matching TRBD1. V lost 1 base and J lost 5; bases outside the gene matches: 10. CDR1 and CDR2 (germline): SEHNR, FQNEAQ (reference sequence). CDR3 length equals 16 residues. The CDR3 coding sequence is TGTGCCAGCAGCTTAGGGTCGACAGGGCTTAAGGAGACCCAGTACTTC. Translating it yields CASSLGSTGLKETQYF.

The sample holds one count of this clone. V gene TRBV4-3 combines with J gene TRBJ2-7, with TRBD2 matching over 10 bases. The germline CDR1 and CDR2 sequences are LGHNA and YSLEER. CDR3 length: 17 amino acids. After removal of 0 bases from V and 4 bases from J, the junction contained 9 bases not matched to a gene. CDR3 sequence (DNA): TGCGCCAGCAGCCAAGACCTTCCTAGCGGGAGACGGTACGAGCAGTACTTC. Its translation is CASSQDLPSGRRYEQYF.

CDR3 sequence: CASSMKQGAVGELFF. The CDR3 nucleotides read TGTGCCAGTAGTATGAAACAGGGGGCTGTCGGGGAGCTGTTTTTT. The rearrangement links TRBV19 to TRBJ2-2; 9 bases map to TRBD1. The CDR3 totals 15 residues. Germline trimming cut 3 bases from V and 7 bases from J; bases unmatched to any gene: 6. The germline V gene has CDR1 LNHDA and CDR2 SQIVND (reference sequence).

As to this clone: One end of the junction varies from germline; a read error may be responsible. Here the CDR3 DNA reads TGTGCCAGCACCTTCAGGTCCTTATTC. Translating it yields CASTFRSLF. The chain combines TRBV27 with TRBJ1-2; no firm D call. The CDR3 spans 9 residues. Germline V CDR1 and CDR2: MNHEY, SMNVEV (reference sequence).

This chain uses TRBV30 with TRBJ2-3, with 7 bases that match TRBD2. The CDR3 is 14 residues long. CDR1 and CDR2 from the germline V gene are GTSNPN and SVGIG (reference sequence). Losses at the gene ends were 8 bases for V and 0 bases for J; bases not matched to a gene: 8. The CDR3 bases are TGTGCCGCGATTACTAGCGCCAGCACAGATACGCAGTATTTT. Encoded protein: CAAITSASTDTQYF.

The chain is built from TRBV19 and TRBJ1-2; perhaps TRBD1 as D (5 bases). CDR1 is LNHDA, CDR2 SQIVND, per germline (reference sequence). This CDR3 spans 13 amino acids. Trimming took off 3 bases at V and 4 bases at J, with 9 bases between the two ends. The CDR3 loop reads CASSIYQGYGYTF. The CDR3 nucleotides read TGTGCCAGTAGTATTTATCAGGGCTATGGCTACACCTTC. The complete variable domain, with remaining parts taken from reference TRBV19 and TRBJ1-2, reads DGGITQSPKYLFRKEGQNVTLSCEQNLNHDAMYWYRQDPGQGLRLIYYSQIVNDFQKGDIAEGYSVSREKKESFPLTVTSAQKNPTAFYLCASSIYQGYGYTFGSGTRLTVV.

This clone was picked up one time. The gene calls are TRBV7-2 and TRBJ2-4; tentatively, D is TRBD2 (7 bases). Germline V gives CDR1 SGHTA, CDR2 FQGNSA. This CDR3 has 18 amino acids. The ends were cut back, 1 base at V and 2 bases at J, with 18 bases in the middle. CDR3 DNA: TGTGCCAGCAGCTTAGTTCCTAGCGGCCAGGGGTCCAAAAACATTCAGTACTTC. Translating gives CASSLVPSGQGSKNIQYF.

This clone was seen just once. V gene TRBV7-9 combines with J gene TRBJ2-1; possibly TRBD2 for D (6 bases). Germline lookup yields CDR1 SEHNR and CDR2 FQNEAQ (reference sequence). The V end lost 4 bases, the J end lost 14 bases, and 15 bases lay between the germline ends. The CDR3 is made up of 12 amino acids. The DNA of the CDR3 is TGTGCCAGCAGCTCAGAGGGACGGGAGAAGTTCTTC. Translation: CASSSEGREKFF.

The chain has TRBV7-9 and TRBJ1-1; 10 bases align to TRBD1. The germline CDR1 and CDR2 sequences are SEHNR and FQNEAQ (reference sequence). With 5 bases clipped from V and 4 bases from J, the junction kept 7 bases outside the gene matches. This CDR3 comprises 15 residues. The CDR3 spells CASSQRDRGGTEAFF. The CDR3 DNA is TGTGCCAGCAGCCAACGGGACAGGGGAGGCACTGAAGCTTTCTTT.

This chain uses TRBV4-3 with TRBJ2-2; the D is unclear. Germline V CDR1 and CDR2: LGHNA, YSLEER. The length of the CDR3 is 14 residues. V shed 1 base and J shed 5 bases, with 8 bases lying between them. In nucleotides, the CDR3 is TGCGCCAGCAGCCAAGTGGCCGGGACCGGGGAGCTGTTTTTT. It codes for CASSQVAGTGELFF.

This clone was observed once. The rearrangement uses TRBV30 and TRBJ1-1; D perhaps matches TRBD1 (6 bases). Germline CDR1 GTSNPN, CDR2 SVGIG (reference sequence). Trimming removed 0 bases from V and 6 bases from J, with 11 bases in between. The CDR3 consists of 13 residues. The CDR3 DNA reads as TGTGCCTGGAGTGTAAGGGGGGGGGCTGAAGCTTTCTTT. Its protein product is CAWSVRGGAEAFF. The full variable domain, completed using reference TRBV30 and TRBJ1-1, is SQTIHQWPATLVQPVGSPLSLECTVEGTSNPNLYWYRQAAGRGLQLLFYSVGIGQISSEVPQNLSASRPQDRQFILSSKKLLLSDSGFYLCAWSVRGGAEAFFGQGTRLTVV.

The chain links TRBV7-3 to TRBJ1-5; D is undetermined. This CDR3 has 13 residues. V was clipped by 5 bases and J by 0 bases, with 5 bases between them. Per germline, CDR1 SGHTA and CDR2 FQGTGA. The CDR3 DNA reads as TGTGCCAGCAGCCCAGATAGCAATCAGCCCCAGCATTTT. This codes for CASSPDSNQPQHF. Complete variable domain (other parts from reference TRBV7-3 and TRBJ1-5): GAGVSQTPSNKVTEKGKYVELRCDPISGHTALYWYRQSLGQGPEFLIYFQGTGAADDSGLPNDRFFAVRPEGSVSTLKIQRTERGDSAVYLCASSPDSNQPQHFGDGTRLSIL.

This chain links TRBV27 with TRBJ2-7, with 7 positions matching TRBD1. CDR1 and CDR2 (germline): MNHEY, SMNVEV (reference sequence). J was trimmed by 5 bases and V by 2 bases; bases with no gene match: 0. This CDR3 contains 12 residues. The CDR3 DNA follows: TGTGCCAGCAGTTTAACAGGGGACGAGCAGTACTTC. Translation gives CASSLTGDEQYF.

The chain uses TRBV7-6 and TRBJ2-1, with D tentatively TRBD2 (6 bases). V was trimmed by 1 base and J by 2 bases, leaving 15 bases between them. From germline, CDR1 is SGHVS and CDR2 FNYEAQ. This CDR3 is 17 amino acids long. The CDR3 nucleotides are TGTGCCAGCAGCTTAGAGGTTAGGGGCGGGGCCTACAATGAGCAGTTCTTC. Amino acids: CASSLEVRGGAYNEQFF. Full variable domain (outside the CDR3, taken from reference TRBV7-6 and TRBJ2-1): GAGVSQSPRYKVTKRGQDVALRCDPISGHVSLYWYRQALGQGPEFLTYFNYEAQQDKSGLPNDRFSAERPEGSISTLTIQRTEQRDSAMYRCASSLEVRGGAYNEQFFGPGTRLTVL.

A word on this clone: This sample includes further DNA sequences coding for the same CDR3. The chain recombines TRBV30 with TRBJ1-1, with 8 bases fitting TRBD1. The germline CDR1 and CDR2 sequences are GTSNPN and SVGIG (reference sequence). The CDR3 length is 14 residues. The J segment lost 4 bases and the V segment lost 0 bases, leaving 4 bases of the junction unmatched. CDR3 amino acids: CAWSVRGRGTEAFF. CDR3 coding DNA: TGTGCCTGGAGTGTCAGGGGGCGCGGCACTGAAGCTTTCTTT.

The chain combines TRBV4-1 with TRBJ2-3, with D possibly being TRBD2 (5 bases). This CDR3 contains 16 residues. The ends were cut back, 1 base at V and 0 bases at J, with 11 bases in the middle. The germline V gene encodes CDR1 MGHRA and CDR2 YSYEKL. CDR3 residues: CASSQGTLPSTDTQYF. The DNA of the CDR3 is TGCGCCAGCAGCCAAGGGACTTTACCTAGCACAGATACGCAGTATTTT.

The chain carries TRBV9 and TRBJ2-1; TRBD2 aligns across 12 bases. The germline gives CDR1 SGDLS, CDR2 YYNGEE. This CDR3 has 14 amino acids. V was pared by 7 bases and J by 6 bases, with 5 bases of the junction left unmatched. CDR3 nucleotide sequence: TGTGCCAGCCGCCGGACTAGCGGGGCCAATGAGCAGTTCTTC. Protein sequence: CASRRTSGANEQFF.

The rearrangement joins TRBV7-9 to TRBJ2-5; D unresolved. Trimming shortened V by 3 bases and J by 2 bases, and 13 bases separated the two germline ends. CDR3 length: 15 residues. Germline CDR1 SEHNR, CDR2 FQNEAQ (reference sequence). The CDR3 DNA reads TGTGCCAGCAGCTTTATCGGCGTCGATCAAGAGACCCAGTACTTC. Its translation is CASSFIGVDQETQYF.

In this sample, this clone turned up a few times. The chain recombines TRBV2 with TRBJ1-1; D unclear. V lost 6 bases and J 4 bases, leaving 6 bases between the germline ends. This CDR3 is 11 amino acids long. Per the germline V gene, CDR1 is SNHLY and CDR2 is FYNNEI. CDR3 region: CASREGTEAFF. The CDR3 nucleotides are TGTGCCAGCAGAGAGGGCACTGAAGCTTTCTTT.

The chain has TRBV30 and TRBJ1-3; D unresolved. Germline values: CDR1 GTSNPN, CDR2 SVGIG (reference sequence). The CDR3 is 14 amino acids. Deletions cut 3 bases from V and 1 base from J, with 10 bases between. In nucleotides, the CDR3 is TGTGCCTGGAGAGAGACGGGATCTGGAAACACCATATATTTT. Its protein is CAWRETGSGNTIYF.

The chain joins TRBV7-2 to TRBJ1-3; D perhaps matches TRBD1 (5 bases). CDR1 SGHTA and CDR2 FQGNSA come from the germline V gene. V lost 1 base and J 8 bases, leaving 18 bases between the germline ends. The CDR3 is made up of 16 amino acids. CDR3: CASSLGQGNPGDTIYF. CDR3 sequence (DNA): TGTGCCAGCAGCTTAGGGCAGGGTAACCCTGGGGACACCATATATTTT.

V is TRBV29-1 and J is TRBJ2-1, with 7 bases matching TRBD1. The CDR3 runs to 14 residues. The V gene end was trimmed by 7 bases and the J gene end by 1 base; junction bases not matched to a gene: 7. Germline CDR1 reads SQVTM; CDR2 reads ANQGSEA. The CDR3, as DNA: TGCAGCGCGGACAGGCAAACTTCCTACAATGAGCAGTTCTTC. This translates into CSADRQTSYNEQFF.

The rearrangement uses TRBV29-1 and TRBJ1-1; D gene ambiguous. Germline assignment: CDR1 SQVTM and CDR2 ANQGSEA. V shed 2 bases and J shed 4 bases, with 8 bases lying between them. CDR3 length: 12 residues. The CDR3 spells CSVERGGTEAFF. CDR3 nucleotide sequence: TGCAGCGTTGAAAGAGGAGGCACTGAAGCTTTCTTT.

The chain recombines TRBV10-3 with TRBJ1-2, with a tentative D call TRBD1 (6 bases). Germline lookup yields CDR1 ENHRY and CDR2 SYGVKD. The CDR3 extends over 13 amino acids. The V and J ends lost 1 base and 5 bases respectively, with 8 bases between them. DNA of the CDR3: TGTGCCATCAGTGAGTTTCAGGGGTATGGCTACACCTTC. Protein: CAISEFQGYGYTF.

The genes are TRBV18 and TRBJ1-1, with D hard to call. This CDR3 has 15 residues. With 3 bases removed from V and 1 base from J, the gap between germline ends came to 12 bases. Germline V gives CDR1 KGHSH, CDR2 LQKENI. The CDR3 reads CASSPPDSRNTEAFF. As DNA, the CDR3 is TGTGCCAGCTCACCTCCGGATTCGAGGAACACTGAAGCTTTCTTT.

The J gene is TRBJ2-3, the V gene TRBV7-2; D may be TRBD2 (6 bases). CDR1 is SGHTA, CDR2 FQGNSA, per germline. V was trimmed by 3 bases and J by 2 bases, leaving 12 bases between them. The CDR3 spans 15 residues. This chain's CDR3 is CASSLAPSDTDTQYF. The CDR3 region has the DNA TGTGCCAGCAGCTTGGCGCCTAGCGACACAGATACGCAGTATTTT.